The 21 T cell receptor beta chains below come from one sample, sequenced in a study of vaccination effects on CD4 cells after COVID-19. The data were produced by immunoSEQ multiplex PCR, yet TCRdb's version contains in-frame clones alone and is incomplete. The sample comprises some 22,000 clones, 73% of which are singletons, and under 5.5% rests with the top ten. CD4+ T cells specific for antigen were expanded with viral peptide pools by the ViraFEST assay before sequencing. Following 10 days of culture, CD4+ T cells were isolated. People in the vaccine group had not been infected with SARS-CoV-2 before, and their nucleocapsid antibodies were negative. Which antigens these TCRs recognize remains unknown. This material consisted of CD4+ T cells from PBMCs cultured with SARS-CoV-2 spike peptides, taken before COVID-19 vaccination. Receptors were obtained from a human donor who received a COVID-19 vaccine.

This chain connects TRBV7-2 to TRBJ2-5; TRBD2 agrees at 10 bases. Per germline, CDR1 SGHTA and CDR2 FQGNSA. CDR3 length equals 17 residues. The V and J ends lost 5 bases and 4 bases, in that order; junction bases with no gene match: 13. CDR3 protein: CASSQIGLAALLETQYF. CDR3 in DNA: TGTGCCAGCAGCCAGATCGGACTAGCGGCTCTATTAGAGACCCAGTACTTC.

By sample share, this clone is medium-sized (0.01 to 0.1%). This chain joins TRBV2 and TRBJ1-2; TRBD1 matches 9 bases. The CDR3 contains 14 residues. After removal of 6 bases from V and 3 bases from J, the junction contained 5 bases not matched to a gene. Per germline, CDR1 SNHLY and CDR2 FYNNEI. CDR3 coding DNA: TGTGCCAGCAGGGCCGACAGGGGGTACTATGGCTACACCTTC. It translates to CASRADRGYYGYTF.

V usage is TRBV6-4 and J usage is TRBJ1-1; the D is unclear. Germline V lookup: CDR1 MRHNA, CDR2 SNTAGT. Trimming left V 4 bases short and J 2 bases short, with 8 bases between. This CDR3 has 13 residues. CDR3 bases: TGTGCCAGCAGTGTGTCGGTAAACACTGAAGCTTTCTTT. This sequence encodes CASSVSVNTEAFF.

The J gene is TRBJ1-5, the V gene TRBV29-1; no definite D call. Trimming left V 4 bases short and J 3 bases short, with 7 bases between. Looked up from germline, CDR1 is SQVTM and CDR2 is ANQGSEA. This CDR3 comprises 12 residues. CDR3 nucleotides: TGCAGCGTTGGAGGGTCCAATCAGCCCCAGCATTTT. Its protein product is CSVGGSNQPQHF.

V is TRBV27 and J is TRBJ1-5; perhaps TRBD1 as D (6 bases). The CDR3 is 16 residues long. Per germline, CDR1 MNHEY and CDR2 SMNVEV (reference sequence). Trimming took off 5 bases at V and 1 base at J, with 15 bases between the two ends. The CDR3 nucleotides read TGTGCCAGCAGTCGCGGTGGGGGGCCCAGCAATCAGCCCCAGCATTTT. Translation gives CASSRGGGPSNQPQHF.

This clone showed up just a few times. V is TRBV11-2 and J is TRBJ2-2; D assignment may be TRBD1 or TRBD2 (5 bases each). V was trimmed by 0 bases and J by 0 bases, leaving 11 bases between them. CDR1 and CDR2 from the germline V gene are SGHAT and FQNNGV. The CDR3 is 17 amino acids. CDR3 amino acids: CASSLDRGGANTGELFF. The CDR3 DNA sequence: TGTGCCAGCAGCTTAGATCGGGGCGGCGCGAACACCGGGGAGCTGTTTTTT.

In its sample, this clone was seen a few times. The V call is TRBV3-1 (or the pseudogene TRBV3-2), the J call TRBJ1-2, with no clear D. Trimming cost V 2 bases and J 2 bases, with 6 bases left between them. The CDR3 consists of 13 residues. Per the germline V gene, CDR1 is LGHDT and CDR2 is YNNKEL (reference sequence). The CDR3 sequence is CASSQILNYGYTF. The DNA of the CDR3 is TGTGCCAGCAGCCAAATCCTAAACTATGGCTACACCTTC.

The chain joins TRBV6-1 to TRBJ1-2; TRBD1 aligns across 7 bases. The length of the CDR3 is 16 residues. The junction had 13 bases not matched to a gene; V was cut back by 4 bases and J by 5 bases. CDR1 and CDR2 (germline): MNHNS, SASEGT. CDR3 sequence reads: CASSGNSGTAWYGYTF. The CDR3 bases are TGTGCCAGCAGTGGAAACTCGGGGACAGCGTGGTATGGCTACACCTTC.

The chain combines TRBV6-6 with TRBJ2-4; D remains ambiguous. In germline, CDR1 is MNHNY, CDR2 SVGAGI (reference sequence). The CDR3 is 14 amino acids. Trimming left V 5 bases short and J 5 bases short, with 13 bases between. For the CDR3, the DNA is TGTGCCAGCAGTACCCCCGAGCTTCAAAACATTCAGTACTTC. It yields the protein CASSTPELQNIQYF.

The chain has TRBV4-2 and TRBJ2-7, with TRBD1 matching over 7 bases. The germline CDR1 and CDR2 sequences are LGHNA and YNFKEQ. Losses at the gene ends were 4 bases for V and 0 bases for J; bases not matched to a gene: 9. CDR3 length: 16 amino acids. The chain's CDR3 is CASSPQLGDSSYEQYF. In nucleotides, the CDR3 is TGTGCCAGCAGCCCTCAGCTAGGGGACAGCTCCTACGAGCAGTACTTC.

The rearrangement uses TRBV19 and TRBJ2-6, with D tentatively TRBD2 (5 bases). The CDR3 spans 16 residues. Germline CDR1 LNHDA, CDR2 SQIVND (reference sequence). Trimming took off 4 bases at V and 0 bases at J, with 10 bases between the two ends. The CDR3 bases are TGTGCCAGTAGTACGCGGGCAGGCTCTGGGGCCAACGTCCTGACTTTC. As protein: CASSTRAGSGANVLTF. Combining the CDR3 with reference TRBV19 and TRBJ2-6 gives the whole variable domain DGGITQSPKYLFRKEGQNVTLSCEQNLNHDAMYWYRQDPGQGLRLIYYSQIVNDFQKGDIAEGYSVSREKKESFPLTVTSAQKNPTAFYLCASSTRAGSGANVLTFGAGSRLTVL.

J is TRBJ1-4 and V is TRBV11-2; no firm D call. This CDR3 region has 15 residues. Looked up from germline, CDR1 is SGHAT and CDR2 is FQNNGV. The germline V and J ends were trimmed by 4 bases and 8 bases, with 17 bases remaining between them. The DNA of the CDR3 is TGTGCCAGCAGCTATCCGGGCCTCAGCCGGGAAAAACTGTTTTTT. Translation gives CASSYPGLSREKLFF.

The gene calls are TRBV27 and TRBJ1-2; D ambiguous. The V and J ends lost 5 bases and 4 bases respectively, with 14 bases between them. CDR3 length: 14 amino acids. In germline, CDR1 is MNHEY, CDR2 SMNVEV (reference sequence). This CDR3 reads CASSPQLGPYGYTF. DNA of the CDR3: TGTGCCAGCAGTCCCCAACTCGGGCCCTATGGCTACACCTTC.

A note on this clone: Germline is not matched at one junction end, which may reflect a read error. The chain links TRBV2 to TRBJ1-6; 7 positions match TRBD1. The germline CDR1 and CDR2 sequences are SNHLY and FYNNEI. This CDR3 comprises 16 residues. The CDR3 DNA reads as TGTGCCAGCAGCGAAGTGGGGACAGAAAATAATTCACCCCTCCACTTT. Translated: CASSEVGTENNSPLHF.

A single count supports this clone. The chain uses TRBV2 and TRBJ2-3, with TRBD2 identical over 7 bases. This CDR3 is 14 amino acids long. Germline V CDR1 and CDR2: SNHLY, FYNNEI. The V segment lost 7 bases and the J segment 4 bases; nucleotides outside the gene matches: 8. The CDR3 nucleotides read TGTGCCAGCAACCAAGCGGGGAGGGCAGATACGCAGTATTTT. Its translation: CASNQAGRADTQYF.

The chain employs TRBV6-5 and TRBJ1-1, with 11 bases identical to TRBD1. In germline, CDR1 is MNHEY, CDR2 SVGAGI. The J segment lost 5 bases and the V segment lost 6 bases, leaving 8 bases of the junction unmatched. The CDR3 runs to 15 residues. The CDR3 is CASRLGQGARTEAFF. CDR3 coding DNA: TGTGCCAGCAGACTCGGACAGGGGGCGCGTACTGAAGCTTTCTTT.

The table lists this clone with a count of one. The chain combines TRBV18 with TRBJ1-1; D unresolved. V shed 6 bases and J shed 5 bases, with 19 bases lying between them. The CDR3 loop spans 15 amino acids. Germline CDR1 KGHSH, CDR2 LQKENI. The CDR3 loop is CASSLSQAVGTEAFF. The CDR3 nucleotides read TGTGCCAGCTCCCTCTCGCAGGCAGTGGGTACTGAAGCTTTCTTT.

Sample share makes this clone medium-sized. The chain couples TRBV15 to TRBJ2-7, with D hard to call. Germline V CDR1 and CDR2: LNHNV, YYDKDF (reference sequence). Deletions cut 0 bases from V and 3 bases from J, with 9 bases between. The CDR3 is 14 amino acids. The CDR3 DNA reads TGTGCCACCAGCAGAGATCTGACAAGCTACGAGCAGTACTTC. It encodes CATSRDLTSYEQYF. The entire variable domain, with the rest obtained from reference TRBV15 and TRBJ2-7, is as follows: DAMVIQNPRYQVTQFGKPVTLSCSQTLNHNVMYWYQQKSSQAPKLLFHYYDKDFNNEADTPDNFQSRRPNTSFCFLDIRSPGLGDTAMYLCATSRDLTSYEQYFGPGTRLTVT.

This rearrangement joins TRBV4-2 to TRBJ1-2, with a weak D call TRBD1 (6 bases). Germline CDR1 reads LGHNA; CDR2 reads YNFKEQ. Trimming stripped 0 bases from V and 6 bases from J, with 17 bases between. The CDR3 has 16 residues. The CDR3 nucleotides are TGTGCCAGCAGCCAAGAATTAGACAGGAGAAAAAATGGCTACACCTTC. Its translation is CASSQELDRRKNGYTF.

The sample holds a few counts of this clone. This chain connects TRBV27 to TRBJ1-5; D might be TRBD1 (5 bases). The CDR3 covers 12 residues. Trimming left V 4 bases short and J 11 bases short, with 12 bases between. Per the germline V gene, CDR1 is MNHEY and CDR2 is SMNVEV (reference sequence). CDR3: CASSSVGGAQHF. The CDR3 DNA reads as TGTGCCAGCAGTTCCGTAGGAGGGGCCCAGCATTTT.

This sequence joins TRBV12-3 or TRBV12-4 and TRBJ1-1; possibly TRBD1 for D (5 bases). There are 13 residues in the CDR3. The V end was cut by 4 bases, the J end by 4 bases, with 10 bases between. This chain's CDR3 is CASSSQGGTEAFF. The CDR3 DNA is TGTGCCAGCAGTTCCCAGGGCGGCACTGAAGCTTTCTTT.